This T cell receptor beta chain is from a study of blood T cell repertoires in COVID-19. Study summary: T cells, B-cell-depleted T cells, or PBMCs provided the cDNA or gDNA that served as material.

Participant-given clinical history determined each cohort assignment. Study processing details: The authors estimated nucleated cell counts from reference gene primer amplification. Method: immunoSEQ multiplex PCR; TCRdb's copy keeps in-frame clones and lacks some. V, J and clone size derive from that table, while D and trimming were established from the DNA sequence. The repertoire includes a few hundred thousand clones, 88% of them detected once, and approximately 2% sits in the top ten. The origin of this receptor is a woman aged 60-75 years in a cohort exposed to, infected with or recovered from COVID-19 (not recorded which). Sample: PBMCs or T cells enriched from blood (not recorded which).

This CDR3 reads CASSSQGSSYNEQFF. The CDR3 DNA reads TGTGCCAGTAGTTCCCAGGGAAGCTCCTACAATGAGCAGTTCTTC. This chain joins TRBV19 and TRBJ2-1; a weak D match, TRBD1 (5 bases). The CDR3 runs to 15 residues. Germline lookup yields CDR1 LNHDA and CDR2 SQIVND (reference sequence). The V and J ends lost 5 bases and 0 bases respectively, with 11 bases between them. Looking up the rest from reference TRBV19 and TRBJ2-1 gives the full variable domain: DGGITQSPKYLFRKEGQNVTLSCEQNLNHDAMYWYRQDPGQGLRLIYYSQIVNDFQKGDIAEGYSVSREKKESFPLTVTSAQKNPTAFYLCASSSQGSSYNEQFFGPGTRLTVL.